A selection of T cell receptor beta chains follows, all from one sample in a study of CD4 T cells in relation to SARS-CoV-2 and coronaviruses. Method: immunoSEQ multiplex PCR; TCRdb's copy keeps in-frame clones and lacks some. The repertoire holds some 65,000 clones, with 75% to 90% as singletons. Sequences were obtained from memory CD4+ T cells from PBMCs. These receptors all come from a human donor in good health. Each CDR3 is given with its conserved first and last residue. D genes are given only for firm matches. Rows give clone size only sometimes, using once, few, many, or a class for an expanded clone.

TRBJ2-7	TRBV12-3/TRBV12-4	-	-	TGTGCCAGCGGTCCCCGGGAAGTCGAGCAGTACTTC	CASGPREVEQYF
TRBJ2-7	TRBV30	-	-	TGTGCCTGGGGACGGGTCGGGGAGCAGTACTTC	CAWGRVGEQYF
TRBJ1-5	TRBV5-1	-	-	TGCGCCAGCAGCTTGAGTGGAGGGTTGGGTTTGGACCACCAGCATTTT	CASSLSGGLGLDHQHF
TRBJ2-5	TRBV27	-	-	TGTGCCAGCAGTTTACAGGGCGGTGGGCAAGAGACCCAGTACTTC	CASSLQGGGQETQYF
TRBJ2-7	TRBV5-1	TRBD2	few	TGCGCCAGCAGCCCGACGGGGGGGCTGTACGAGCAGTACTTC	CASSPTGGLYEQYF
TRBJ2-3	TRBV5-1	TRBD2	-	TGCGCCAGCCAAGAACTAGCGGGGGGCCTCACAGATACGCAGTATTTT	CASQELAGGLTDTQYF
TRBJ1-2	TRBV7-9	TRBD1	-	TGTGCCAGCAGCTTAGTGATAGGGGGCGACTATGGCTACACCTTC	CASSLVIGGDYGYTF
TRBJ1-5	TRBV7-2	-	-	TGTGCCAGCAGTACAGGGATGGGCCAGCCCCAGCATTTT	CASSTGMGQPQHF
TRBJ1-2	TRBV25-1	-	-	TGTGCCAGCAATGACAACTATGGCTACACCTTC	CASNDNYGYTF
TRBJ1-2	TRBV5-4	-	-	TGTGCCAGCAGCTTGGGGAGTGAGTATGGCTACACCTTC	CASSLGSEYGYTF
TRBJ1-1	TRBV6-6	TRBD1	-	TGTGCCAGCAGTCGGACAGGGCTAGAAGGGATGAACACTGAAGCTTTCTTT	CASSRTGLEGMNTEAFF
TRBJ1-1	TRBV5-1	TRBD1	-	TGCGCCAGCAGCTGGGGACAGGGCTTCATGAACACTGAAGCTTTCTTT	CASSWGQGFMNTEAFF
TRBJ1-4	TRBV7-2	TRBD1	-	TGTGCCAGCAGCCCGCGACAGGGGCCGGGCGAAAAACTGTTTTTT	CASSPRQGPGEKLFF
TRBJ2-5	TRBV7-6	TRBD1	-	TGTGCCAGGGTTATCCGGGACAGCCCCCAAGAGACCCAGTACTTC	CARVIRDSPQETQYF
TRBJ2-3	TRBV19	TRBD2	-	TGTGCCAGTAGTTCTAGCGGGAGAATTTCAGATACGCAGTATTTT	CASSSSGRISDTQYF
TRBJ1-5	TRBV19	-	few	TGTGCCAGTAGTCCAGGGTTAACCCAGCCCCAGCATTTT	CASSPGLTQPQHF
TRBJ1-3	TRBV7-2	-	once	TGTGCCAGCAGCTCTGACAGCTCTGGAAACACCATATATTTT	CASSSDSSGNTIYF
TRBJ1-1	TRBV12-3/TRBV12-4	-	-	TGTGCCAGCAGTCCCGAAGCGAACACTGAAGCTTTCTTT	CASSPEANTEAFF
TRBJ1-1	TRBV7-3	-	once	TGTGCCAGCAGCATCCAAGTGAACACTGAAGCTTTCTTT	CASSIQVNTEAFF
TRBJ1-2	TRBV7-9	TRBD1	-	TGTGCCAGCAGCTCTACATCACCGGGACAGGGGCATGGCTACACCTTC	CASSSTSPGQGHGYTF
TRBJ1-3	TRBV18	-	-	TGTGCCAGCTCTCAACAGCTCTCTGGAAACACCATATATTTT	CASSQQLSGNTIYF
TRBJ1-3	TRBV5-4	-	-	TGTGCCAGCAGCTTGGTGGGGGGTAGTACTGGAAACACCATATATTTT	CASSLVGGSTGNTIYF
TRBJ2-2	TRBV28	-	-	TGTGCCAGCAGGCTCCACGGGGTGAGGAACACCGGGGAGCTGTTTTTT	CASRLHGVRNTGELFF
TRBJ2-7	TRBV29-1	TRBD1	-	TGCAGCGTGGGACAGGGATCCGAGCAGTACTTC	CSVGQGSEQYF
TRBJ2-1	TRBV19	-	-	TGTGCCAGTAGTCTATACGAGCAGGGTGAGCAGTTCTTC	CASSLYEQGEQFF
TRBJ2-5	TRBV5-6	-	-	TGTGCCAGCAGCTGGGGGACATCCCAAGAGACCCAGTACTTC	CASSWGTSQETQYF
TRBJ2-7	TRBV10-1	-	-	TGCGCCAGCAGGAGAAGGGGGGAGAGCTCCTTTGGGGGCTACGAGCAGTACTTC	CASRRRGESSFGGYEQYF
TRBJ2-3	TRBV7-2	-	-	TGTGCCAGCAGCCGGGAGAGCACAGATACGCAGTATTTT	CASSRESTDTQYF
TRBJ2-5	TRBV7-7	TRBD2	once	TGTGCCAGCAGCTTAGCGCCTAGAGCGGGGGGGCTAGAGACCCAGTACTTC	CASSLAPRAGGLETQYF
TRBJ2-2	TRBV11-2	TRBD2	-	TGTGCCAGCAAGCAGGCGACTAGCGTAGGCACCGGGGAGCTGTTTTTT	CASKQATSVGTGELFF
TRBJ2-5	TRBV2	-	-	TGTGCCAGCAGTGAAGGAGCAGTCCAAGAGACCCAGTACTTC	CASSEGAVQETQYF
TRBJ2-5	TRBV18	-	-	TGTGCCAGCTCACCAGGGGCTGGCGAGACCCAGTACTTC	CASSPGAGETQYF
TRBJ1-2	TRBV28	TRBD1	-	TGTGCCAGCAGTCCCGTTCAGGGGGGAATCTATGGCTACACCTTC	CASSPVQGGIYGYTF
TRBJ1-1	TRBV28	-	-	TGTGCCATGGCAGGTCCAAACACTGAAGCTTTCTTT	CAMAGPNTEAFF
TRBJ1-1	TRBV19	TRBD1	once	TGTGCCAGTAGATCCAACAGGGGTCGAGGGAACACTGAAGCTTTCTTT	CASRSNRGRGNTEAFF
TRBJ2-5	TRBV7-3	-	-	TGTGCCAGCAGCACGGACGCGGCTCGTCGGGAGACCCAGTACTTC	CASSTDAARRETQYF
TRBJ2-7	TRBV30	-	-	TGTGCCTGGAATCTCGGCTACGAGCAGTACTTC	CAWNLGYEQYF
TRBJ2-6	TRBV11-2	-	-	TGTGCCAGCCGGAGGAACCCTTCTGGGGCCAACGTCCTGACTTTC	CASRRNPSGANVLTF
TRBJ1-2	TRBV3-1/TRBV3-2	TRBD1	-	TGTGCCAGCAGCCAAGATGGGACAGCCTACTATGGCTACACCTTC	CASSQDGTAYYGYTF
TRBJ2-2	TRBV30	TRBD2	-	TGTGCCGGGAGACTAGCGGGGGGCTTGAGCGGGGAGCTGTTTTTT	CAGRLAGGLSGELFF
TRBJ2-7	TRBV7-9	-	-	TGTGCCAGCAGCTTAGCCGGCGGGGACAGCGGATCTTACGAGCAGTACTTC	CASSLAGGDSGSYEQYF
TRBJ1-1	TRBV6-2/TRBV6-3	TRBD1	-	TGTGCCAGCAGCCCAGGGACAGGGATGAACACTGAAGCTTTCTTT	CASSPGTGMNTEAFF
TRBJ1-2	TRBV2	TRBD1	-	TGTGCCAGCAGCGGGACAGGGACCTATGGCTACACCTTC	CASSGTGTYGYTF